This T cell receptor beta chain was captured in a study of cytomegalovirus exposure and HLA in healthy donors. Trimming shortened V by 2 bases and J by 6 bases, and 11 bases separated the two germline ends. From germline, CDR1 is ENHRY and CDR2 SYGVKD. CDR3 length: 14 residues. This clone appeared a single time. Its antigen is as yet unknown. The PCR made use of 60 Vbeta and 13 Jbeta primers. Measured with immunoSEQ multiplex PCR; TCRdb has only the in-frame clones, and not every one. The data show some 100,000 clones, 60% to 80% seen once. Study results and caveats: For TCR beta chains, V- and J-gene trimming was later linked to a missense DCLRE1C variant.

The chain links TRBV10-3 to TRBJ2-1; tentative D call: TRBD1 (6 bases). The sequenced material came from PBMCs. The sequence was obtained from a woman aged 18 to 35 in good health and CMV-seropositive. In DNA form, the CDR3 reads TGTGCCATCAGTGAGGGTACAGGGCCCAATGAGCAGTTCTTC. This translates into CAISEGTGPNEQFF.